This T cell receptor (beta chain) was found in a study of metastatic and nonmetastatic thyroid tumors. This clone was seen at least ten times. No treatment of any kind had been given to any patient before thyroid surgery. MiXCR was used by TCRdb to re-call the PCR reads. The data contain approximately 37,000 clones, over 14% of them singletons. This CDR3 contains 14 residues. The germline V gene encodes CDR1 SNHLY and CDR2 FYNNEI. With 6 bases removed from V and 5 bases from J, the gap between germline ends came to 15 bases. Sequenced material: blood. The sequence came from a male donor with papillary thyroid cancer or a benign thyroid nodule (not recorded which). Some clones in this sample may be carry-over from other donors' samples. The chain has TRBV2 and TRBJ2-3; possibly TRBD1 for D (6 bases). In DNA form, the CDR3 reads TGTGCCAGCAGGGAACAGGGATTGGGAGATACGCAGTATTTT. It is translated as CASREQGLGDTQYF.